This is a list of T cell receptor beta chains from one sample in a study of siplizumab effects on memory and regulatory T cells. The protocol was immunoSEQ multiplex PCR, while the TCRdb copy is restricted to in-frame clones and leaves out a portion. The sample comprises under 95,000 clones, about 94% of which are singletons, and roughly 0.29% rests with the top ten. Sequencing used non-Treg CD4+ T cells sorted from blood. Every receptor here comes from a human donor in good health. The CDR3 runs from the conserved cysteine through the conserved F or W. A D gene is named only where the DNA matches it firmly. Clone sizes are given selectively: once, few, many, or a class where the clone is expanded.

D	V	size	J	DNA	CDR3
NA	TRBV19	NA	TRBJ2-7	TGTGCCAGTAGTATGTTTGGGGACCACGAGCAGTACTTC	CASSMFGDHEQYF
NA	TRBV5-1	NA	TRBJ1-2	TGCGCCAGCAGCTCACGCGGCAGTCTTACGGGGGGCTACACCTTC	CASSSRGSLTGGYTF
NA	TRBV6-6	NA	TRBJ1-3	TGTGCCAGCAGTTACGGGGGAGCCGGAAACACCATATATTTT	CASSYGGAGNTIYF
TRBD2	TRBV28	NA	TRBJ2-7	TGTGCCAGCAGTTCCCTTCGGACTAGCGGGAGCTACGAGCAGTACTTC	CASSSLRTSGSYEQYF
NA	TRBV19	once	TRBJ2-6	TGTGCCAGTAGTACAGGGACTTTAAGCTCTGGGGCCAACGTCCTGACTTTC	CASSTGTLSSGANVLTF
NA	TRBV4-1	NA	TRBJ1-3	TGCGCCAGCAGCCAAGATCAGGGAAACACCATATATTTT	CASSQDQGNTIYF
NA	TRBV19	NA	TRBJ1-2	TGTGCCAGTAGCCTGAGGGCAGCTATTAACTATGGCTACACCTTC	CASSLRAAINYGYTF
NA	TRBV7-9	NA	TRBJ1-3	TGTGCCAGCAGCTTATCGGCCCCTCGGGGCTCTGGAAACACCATATATTTT	CASSLSAPRGSGNTIYF
NA	TRBV4-3	NA	TRBJ1-3	TGCGCCAGCAGCCAAGCCGTCGATCTCTCTGGAAACACCATATATTTT	CASSQAVDLSGNTIYF
TRBD2	TRBV27	NA	TRBJ2-3	TGTGCCAGCAGCATAACAGCGGGGGGGAACACAGATACGCAGTATTTT	CASSITAGGNTDTQYF
NA	TRBV6-6	few	TRBJ1-2	TGTGCCAGCAGTTACGCAGGGAGGGGCTACACCTTC	CASSYAGRGYTF
TRBD2	TRBV7-6	once	TRBJ2-7	TGTGCCAGCAGCTTATTGGCGGGAGGCCTCTACGAGCAGTACTTC	CASSLLAGGLYEQYF
TRBD1	TRBV12-5	NA	TRBJ1-5	TGTGCTAGTGGTTTGGTACACGGCGCAGGGGGGCTTAGCAATCAGCCCCAGCATTTT	CASGLVHGAGGLSNQPQHF
NA	TRBV5-4	NA	TRBJ1-2	TGTGCCAGCAGCAAGAGGGCCCGGGGCGAGTATGGCTACACCTTC	CASSKRARGEYGYTF
NA	TRBV2	NA	TRBJ1-2	TGTGCCACCCATCCCCCGGGACAAAACTATGGCTACACCTTC	CATHPPGQNYGYTF
TRBD1	TRBV27	NA	TRBJ1-2	TGTGCCAGCAGTTTAAGCCGGGACAGGGGGGCCTATGGCTACACCTTC	CASSLSRDRGAYGYTF
TRBD2	TRBV5-1	NA	TRBJ2-3	TGCGCCAGCAGCCCAGGACTAGCGGCCCCGCGAGATACGCAGTATTTT	CASSPGLAAPRDTQYF
TRBD1	TRBV7-2	NA	TRBJ1-6	TGTGCCAGCAGCGGCCCCGGGACAGATAATTCACCCCTCCACTTT	CASSGPGTDNSPLHF
NA	TRBV6-1	NA	TRBJ1-1	TGTGCCAGCAGTGAACTAGACAGTTTGAACACTGAAGCTTTCTTT	CASSELDSLNTEAFF
TRBD1	TRBV7-6	NA	TRBJ2-2	TGTGCCAGCAGCCCTTACAGGGGAAGCGGGGAGCTGTTTTTT	CASSPYRGSGELFF
TRBD2	TRBV12-5	NA	TRBJ2-1	TGTGCTAGTACAGCGGGAGTACGTGAGCAGTTCTTC	CASTAGVREQFF
NA	TRBV5-6	NA	TRBJ2-1	TGTGCCAGCAGCTTGGGTCCGGGCTCGGGGCGTGAGCAGTTCTTC	CASSLGPGSGREQFF
NA	TRBV14	once	TRBJ2-3	TGTGCCAGCAGCCAAGAGCCATATACGCAGTATTTT	CASSQEPYTQYF
TRBD2	TRBV4-3	NA	TRBJ2-2	TGCGCCAGCAGCCAAGGACTAGCAGAGAACACCGGGGAGCTGTTTTTT	CASSQGLAENTGELFF
TRBD2	TRBV7-2	NA	TRBJ2-5	TGTGCCAGCAGCTCAGTAGCGGGAGTTGAAGAGACCCAGTACTTC	CASSSVAGVEETQYF
TRBD1	TRBV6-1	NA	TRBJ1-2	TGTGCCAGCAGTGAAGGACAGGGCAGTTTTCATGGCTACACCTTC	CASSEGQGSFHGYTF
NA	TRBV13	NA	TRBJ2-1	TGTGCCAGCAGCCAGACATTCTCGATTGAGCAGTTCTTC	CASSQTFSIEQFF
TRBD2	TRBV15	NA	TRBJ2-7	TGTGCCACCAGCAGGTCTAGCGGGGAACCCTACGAGCAGTACTTC	CATSRSSGEPYEQYF
NA	TRBV7-6	few	TRBJ2-7	TGTGCCAGCAGCTTAGCCTCCTCCTACGAGCAGTACTTC	CASSLASSYEQYF
NA	TRBV15	NA	TRBJ2-3	TGTGCCACCAGCGGCCCAGATACGCAGTATTTT	CATSGPDTQYF
TRBD1	TRBV19	NA	TRBJ2-5	TGTGCCAGTAGCCGGGACAGGGGGCGAGAGACCCAGTACTTC	CASSRDRGRETQYF
TRBD1	TRBV7-9	NA	TRBJ1-2	TGTGCCAGCAGCCAAGACAGGGGGCCCGATGGCTACACCTTC	CASSQDRGPDGYTF
NA	TRBV6-1	once	TRBJ2-7	TGTGCCAGCAGGGTTTCCTACGAGCAGTACTTC	CASRVSYEQYF
NA	TRBV5-1	once	TRBJ1-3	TGCGCCAGCAGCTTGTACGGCGGAAACTCTGGAAACACCATATATTTT	CASSLYGGNSGNTIYF